These 22 T cell receptor beta chains came from one sample sequenced in a study of T cells after yellow fever vaccination. TCRdb reprocessed the 5' RACE reads with MiXCR, giving one entry per CDR3 protein. The sample lists approximately 120,000 distinct CDR3 sequences; about 16% were seen once. This material consisted of CD8+ T cells sorted from PBMCs, taken 5 days after the yellow fever booster vaccination. The receptors shown here come from a man younger than 35 who received the YFV17D yellow fever vaccine.

The chain joins TRBV12-5 to TRBJ1-1; D might be TRBD1 (6 bases). This CDR3 has 15 residues. Trimming took off 4 bases at V and 1 base at J, with 13 bases between the two ends. CDR1 and CDR2 (germline): LGHNT, FRNRAP. Here the CDR3 DNA reads TGTGCTAGTGGTTGGAATTTGGACAGGAACACTGAAGCTTTCTTT. Its translation is CASGWNLDRNTEAFF.

V and J are TRBV29-1 and TRBJ1-4; no reliable D call. The germline V gene has CDR1 SQVTM and CDR2 ANQGSEA. Deletions cut 4 bases from V and 8 bases from J, with 11 bases between. The length of the CDR3 is 12 residues. The chain's CDR3 is CSVGQVSEKLFF. The CDR3, as DNA: TGCAGCGTTGGTCAGGTTTCGGAAAAACTGTTTTTT.

This clonotype was seen only a few times. V and J are TRBV4-3 and TRBJ2-1, with TRBD1 matching 10 bases. The CDR3 totals 16 residues. CDR1 and CDR2 (germline): LGHNA, YSLEER. V gave up 0 bases and J gave up 3 bases; unmatched junction bases: 2. This chain's CDR3 is CASSQEGQGFYNEQFF. CDR3 DNA sequence: TGCGCCAGCAGCCAAGAGGGACAGGGGTTCTACAATGAGCAGTTCTTC.

This clonotype was seen a few times. The J gene is TRBJ2-1, the V gene TRBV7-2; D is ambiguous. Germline V lookup: CDR1 SGHTA, CDR2 FQGNSA. V was trimmed by 5 bases and J by 9 bases, leaving 17 bases between them. CDR3 length: 14 amino acids. CDR3 sequence reads: CASSPRRRWGEQFF. The CDR3 bases are TGTGCCAGCAGCCCGAGAAGACGGTGGGGTGAGCAGTTCTTC.

Many counts were recorded for this clonotype. The chain combines TRBV12-3 or TRBV12-4 with TRBJ1-5; D might be TRBD1 (5 bases). The CDR3 has 16 amino acids. V was shortened by 4 bases and J by 0 bases, with 13 bases between the two germline ends. CDR3: CASSYAGTYSNQPQHF. The CDR3 coding sequence is TGTGCCAGCAGTTACGCAGGGACTTATAGCAATCAGCCCCAGCATTTT.

This clonotype turned up a few times. The chain combines TRBV6-2 or TRBV6-3 with TRBJ1-1; 7 bases align to TRBD1. Germline loops: CDR1 MNHEY, CDR2 SVGEGT. V dropped 2 bases and J dropped 0; count of bases not matched to a gene: 6. The CDR3 has 16 amino acids. CDR3 sequence reads: CASSYGTAEMNTEAFF. The CDR3 nucleotides read TGTGCCAGCAGTTACGGGACAGCTGAGATGAACACTGAAGCTTTCTTT.

The chain has TRBV9 and TRBJ1-1; a weak D match, TRBD1 (5 bases). The CDR3 spans 13 residues. V shed 9 bases and J shed 2 bases, with 14 bases lying between them. Germline-derived CDR1 and CDR2 are SGDLS and YYNGEE. CDR3 DNA: TGTGCCACTACCCCCAGGGTAAACACTGAAGCTTTCTTT. This sequence encodes CATTPRVNTEAFF.

This clonotype was detected a few times. This chain links TRBV7-9 with TRBJ2-2, with 11 bases aligning to TRBD1. The CDR3 has 16 residues. Germline trimming cut 6 bases from V and 5 bases from J; bases unmatched to any gene: 8. CDR1 and CDR2 (germline): SEHNR, FQNEAQ (reference sequence). The CDR3 sequence: CASRTGQGVVTGELFF. CDR3 bases: TGTGCCAGCAGAACGGGACAGGGGGTAGTAACCGGGGAGCTGTTTTTT.

This clonotype was recorded a few times. V is TRBV2 and J is TRBJ1-4; tentatively, D is TRBD1 (5 bases). Germline CDR1 reads SNHLY; CDR2 reads FYNNEI. The CDR3 loop spans 16 amino acids. Trimming removed 0 bases at V and 7 bases at J, with 15 bases between. CDR3 coding DNA: TGTGCCAGCAGTGAAGCGCTTCGGGACGTGGGTGAAAAACTGTTTTTT. Translated, it gives CASSEALRDVGEKLFF.

This chain connects TRBV29-1 to TRBJ1-2; 9 positions agree with TRBD1. The CDR3 has 12 amino acids. V lost 5 bases, J lost 8 bases, and 6 bases stayed unmatched. Per germline, CDR1 SQVTM and CDR2 ANQGSEA. In DNA form, the CDR3 reads TGCAGCGTTCCCACAGGGGGCTGGGGCTACACCTTC. Translating it yields CSVPTGGWGYTF. Supplemented by reference TRBV29-1 and TRBJ1-2, the full variable domain reads SAVISQKPSRDICQRGTSLTIQCQVDSQVTMMFWYRQQPGQSLTLIATANQGSEATYESGFVIDKFPISRPNLTFSTLTVSNMSPEDSSIYLCSVPTGGWGYTFGSGTRLTVV.

The table lists this clonotype with a few counts. The rearrangement joins TRBV12-3 or TRBV12-4 to TRBJ2-3; 7 positions agree with TRBD1. Trimming took 5 bases from V and 4 from J; bases not matched to a gene: 9. This CDR3 is built from 15 residues. The CDR3 is CASSDDREFADTQYF. CDR3 coding DNA: TGTGCCAGCAGTGACGACAGGGAGTTCGCAGATACGCAGTATTTT.

The chain recombines TRBV7-3 with TRBJ1-6, with TRBD1 matching 7 bases. V lost 5 bases and J lost 9; bases outside the gene matches: 4. The CDR3 contains 13 residues. The V gene's germline CDR1 is SGHTA and CDR2 FQGTGA. CDR3 region: CASSPGGSSPLHF. The CDR3 nucleotides read TGTGCCAGCAGCCCAGGGGGAAGTTCACCCCTCCACTTT.

This clonotype was seen repeatedly, ten times or more. V usage is TRBV10-3 and J usage is TRBJ2-2; 7 bases are shared with TRBD1. Germline trimming cut 5 bases from V and 2 bases from J; bases unmatched to any gene: 5. The CDR3 has 15 amino acids. The germline V gene encodes CDR1 ENHRY and CDR2 SYGVKD. The CDR3 sequence: CAISQGTVNTGELFF. CDR3 DNA: TGTGCCATCAGTCAGGGGACAGTAAACACCGGGGAGCTGTTTTTT.

In this sample, this clonotype turned up a few times. The genes are TRBV9 and TRBJ2-5; D not certain. CDR1 is SGDLS and CDR2 is YYNGEE in the germline V gene. CDR3 length: 15 residues. The V and J ends lost 3 bases and 2 bases respectively, with 14 bases between them. Written as DNA, the CDR3 is TGTGCCAGCAGCGGGCCTCGAGACTGGCAAGAGACCCAGTACTTC. Its protein product is CASSGPRDWQETQYF.

J is TRBJ2-7 and V is TRBV7-6; D uncertain. V was cut by 5 bases and J by 4 bases, with 6 bases left in between. This CDR3 region has 11 residues. Germline V gene sequence: CDR1 SGHVS, CDR2 FNYEAQ. CDR3 sequence: CASSTYYEQYF. The CDR3 DNA is TGTGCCAGCAGCACCTATTACGAGCAGTACTTC.

This clonotype has a count of ten or more. The rearrangement links TRBV6-5 to TRBJ2-2; 7 bases are a match to TRBD2. Germline CDR1 is MNHEY and CDR2 is SVGAGI. Trimming cost V 6 bases and J 0 bases; bases outside gene matches: 4. The CDR3 consists of 15 residues. The CDR3 loop is CASSPAGANTGELFF. For the CDR3, the DNA is TGTGCCAGCAGCCCCGCGGGGGCGAACACCGGGGAGCTGTTTTTT.

The V call is TRBV7-2, the J call TRBJ2-5; possible D gene TRBD1, 6 bases. V was trimmed by 3 bases and J by 5 bases, leaving 19 bases between them. This CDR3 has 16 residues. Per germline, CDR1 SGHTA and CDR2 FQGNSA. CDR3 sequence (DNA): TGTGCCAGCAGCTTTGTTCCAGGGGCAATGGAGGAGACCCAGTACTTC. It yields the protein CASSFVPGAMEETQYF.

The chain employs TRBV15 and TRBJ2-7; D not resolved. V lost 5 bases, J lost 6 bases, and 8 bases lay in between. The length of the CDR3 is 11 residues. Germline-derived CDR1 and CDR2 are LNHNV and YYDKDF (reference sequence). In nucleotides, the CDR3 is TGTGCCACCAGCGACGTCGGCGAGCAGTACGTC. This gives the protein CATSDVGEQYV.

The sample holds a few counts of this clonotype. The chain uses TRBV6-5 and TRBJ2-2, with TRBD1 as a possible D gene (5 bases). V gave up 5 bases and J gave up 0 bases, with 13 bases separating them. The CDR3 length is 16 residues. CDR1 MNHEY and CDR2 SVGAGI come from the germline V gene. CDR3 DNA sequence: TGTGCCAGCAGTCGAGACAGTTCTACGAACACCGGGGAGCTGTTTTTT. Protein product: CASSRDSSTNTGELFF.

This clonotype came up once. The chain uses TRBV6-5 and TRBJ1-2; D gene unclear. Trimming removed 2 bases at V and 4 bases at J, with 14 bases between. Germline V gene sequence: CDR1 MNHEY, CDR2 SVGAGI. The CDR3 is made up of 15 amino acids. In nucleotides, the CDR3 is TGTGCCAGCAGTTACGGGCAGAATCCACCCTATGGCTACACCTTC. Its protein product is CASSYGQNPPYGYTF.

The chain links TRBV11-2 to TRBJ1-1; D unresolved. V was cut by 0 bases and J by 7 bases, with 12 bases left in between. The CDR3 has 14 residues. Per germline, CDR1 SGHAT and CDR2 FQNNGV. CDR3 DNA: TGTGCCAGCAGCTTAGAGGGTAACGGGATTGAAGCTTTCTTT. Its protein is CASSLEGNGIEAFF.

The V gene is TRBV12-3 or TRBV12-4, the J gene TRBJ2-1; 8 bases fit TRBD1. The V gene end was trimmed by 3 bases and the J gene end by 8 bases; junction bases not matched to a gene: 0. The CDR3 is made up of 12 amino acids. This chain's CDR3 is CASSFRGHEQFF. For the CDR3, the DNA is TGTGCCAGCAGTTTCAGGGGGCATGAGCAGTTCTTC.